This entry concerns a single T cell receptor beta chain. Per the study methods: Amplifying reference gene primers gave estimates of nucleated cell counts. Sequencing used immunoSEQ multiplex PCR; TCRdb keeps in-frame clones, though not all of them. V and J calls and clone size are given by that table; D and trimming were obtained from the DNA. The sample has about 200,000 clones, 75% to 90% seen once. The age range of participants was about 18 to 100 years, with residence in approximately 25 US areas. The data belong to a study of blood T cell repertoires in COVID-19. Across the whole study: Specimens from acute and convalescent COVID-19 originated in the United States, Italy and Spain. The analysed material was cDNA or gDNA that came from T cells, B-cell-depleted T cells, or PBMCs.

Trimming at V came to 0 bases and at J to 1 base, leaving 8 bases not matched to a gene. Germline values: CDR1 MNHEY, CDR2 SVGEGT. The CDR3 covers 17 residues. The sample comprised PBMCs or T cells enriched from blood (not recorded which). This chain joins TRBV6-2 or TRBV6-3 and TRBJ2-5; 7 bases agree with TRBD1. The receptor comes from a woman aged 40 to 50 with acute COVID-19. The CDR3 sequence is CASSYSWTGPLQETQYF. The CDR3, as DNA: TGTGCCAGCAGTTACTCCTGGACAGGTCCCCTCCAAGAGACCCAGTACTTC.